This TCR beta chain came from a study of T cell repertoires in cytomegalovirus infection. The V and J ends lost 5 bases and 0 bases, in that order; junction bases with no gene match: 6. The CDR3 runs 15 residues. The germline V gene encodes CDR1 SEHNR and CDR2 FQNEAQ (reference sequence). TCRdb redid the calling of the reads with MiXCR, one entry per CDR3 protein. The sample holds about 360,000 distinct CDR3 sequences, 15% to 20% seen once. J is TRBJ1-1 and V is TRBV7-9, with TRBD1 matching 7 bases. The clonotype originates from a human donor in good health (CMV status not recorded). Some clones in this sample may be carry-over from other donors' samples. The specimen sequenced was PBMCs. Here the CDR3 reads CASSPGQKMNTEAFF. Written as DNA, the CDR3 is TGTGCCAGCAGCCCGGGACAGAAAATGAACACTGAAGCTTTCTTT.